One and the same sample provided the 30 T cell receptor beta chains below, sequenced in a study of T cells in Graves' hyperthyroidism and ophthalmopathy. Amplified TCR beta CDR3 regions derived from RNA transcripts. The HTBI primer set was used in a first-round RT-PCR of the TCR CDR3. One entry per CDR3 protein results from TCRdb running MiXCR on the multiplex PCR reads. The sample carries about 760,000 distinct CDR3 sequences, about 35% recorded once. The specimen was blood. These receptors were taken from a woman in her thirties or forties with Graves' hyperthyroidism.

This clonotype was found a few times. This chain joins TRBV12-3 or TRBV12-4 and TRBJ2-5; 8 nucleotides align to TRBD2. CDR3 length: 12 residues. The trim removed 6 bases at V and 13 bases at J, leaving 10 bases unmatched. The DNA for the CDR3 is TGTGCCAGCAGCAAGACTGGACTAGCACTGTACTTC. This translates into CASSKTGLALYF.

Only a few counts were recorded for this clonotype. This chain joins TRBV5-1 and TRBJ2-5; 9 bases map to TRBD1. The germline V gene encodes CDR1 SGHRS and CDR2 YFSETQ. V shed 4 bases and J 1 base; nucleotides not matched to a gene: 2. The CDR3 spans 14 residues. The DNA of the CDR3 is TGCGCCAGCAGCGAACAGGGGGCCCAAGAGACCCAGTACTTC. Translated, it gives CASSEQGAQETQYF.

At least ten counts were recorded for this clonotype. The CDR3 loop reads CSARDQGGDEKLFF. The CDR3 nucleotides are TGCAGTGCTAGAGATCAGGGAGGGGACGAAAAACTGTTTTTT. V and J are TRBV20-1 and TRBJ1-4, with TRBD1 as a possible D gene (5 bases). Trimming stripped 0 bases from V and 8 bases from J, with 13 bases between. Germline CDR1 reads DFQATT; CDR2 reads SNEGSKA (reference sequence). The CDR3 covers 14 residues.

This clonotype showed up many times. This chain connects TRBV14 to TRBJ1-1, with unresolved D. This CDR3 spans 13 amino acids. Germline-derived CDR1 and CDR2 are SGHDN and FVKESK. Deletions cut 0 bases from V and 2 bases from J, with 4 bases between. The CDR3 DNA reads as TGTGCCAGCAGCCAAGAATTAAACACTGAAGCTTTCTTT. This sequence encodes CASSQELNTEAFF.

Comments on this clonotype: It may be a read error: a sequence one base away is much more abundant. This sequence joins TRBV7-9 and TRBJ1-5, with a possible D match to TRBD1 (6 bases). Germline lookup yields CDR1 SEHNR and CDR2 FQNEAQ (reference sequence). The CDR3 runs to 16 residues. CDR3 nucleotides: TGTGCCGGCAGCCCCGGGGGGGGCAGGAGCAATCAGCCCCAGCATTTT. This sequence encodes CAGSPGGGRSNQPQHF.

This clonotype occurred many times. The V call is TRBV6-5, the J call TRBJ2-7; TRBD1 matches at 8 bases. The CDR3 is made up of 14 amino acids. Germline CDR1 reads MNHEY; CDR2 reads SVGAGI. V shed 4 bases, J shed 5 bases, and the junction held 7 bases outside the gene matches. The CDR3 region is CASSSWTGRNEQYF. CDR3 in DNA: TGTGCCAGCAGTTCCTGGACAGGGAGGAACGAGCAGTACTTC.

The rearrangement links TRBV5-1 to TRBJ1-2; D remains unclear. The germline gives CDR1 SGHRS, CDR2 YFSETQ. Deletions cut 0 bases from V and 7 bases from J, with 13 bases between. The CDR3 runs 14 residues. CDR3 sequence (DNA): TGCGCCAGCAGCTTGGGAGCTATGCCCGGTGGCTACACCTTC. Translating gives CASSLGAMPGGYTF.

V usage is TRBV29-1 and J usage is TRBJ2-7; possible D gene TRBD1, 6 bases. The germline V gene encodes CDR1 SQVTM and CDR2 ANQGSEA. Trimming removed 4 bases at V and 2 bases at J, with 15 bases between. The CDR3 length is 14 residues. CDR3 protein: CSVVAQGFTYEQYF. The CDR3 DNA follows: TGCAGCGTTGTCGCACAGGGATTTACCTACGAGCAGTACTTC.

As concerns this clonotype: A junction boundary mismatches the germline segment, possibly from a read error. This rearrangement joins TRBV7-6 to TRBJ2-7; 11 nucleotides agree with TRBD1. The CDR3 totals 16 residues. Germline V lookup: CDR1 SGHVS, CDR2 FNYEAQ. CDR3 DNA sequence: TGCGCCAGCAGCTTGAGCGGGACAGGGGGTTTCCGCGAGCAGTACTTC. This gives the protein CASSLSGTGGFREQYF. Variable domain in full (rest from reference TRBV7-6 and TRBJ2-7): GAGVSQSPRYKVTKRGQDVALRCDPISGHVSLYWYRQALGQGPEFLTYFNYEAQQDKSGLPNDRFSAERPEGSISTLTIQRTEQRDSAMYRCASSLSGTGGFREQYFGPGTRLTVT.

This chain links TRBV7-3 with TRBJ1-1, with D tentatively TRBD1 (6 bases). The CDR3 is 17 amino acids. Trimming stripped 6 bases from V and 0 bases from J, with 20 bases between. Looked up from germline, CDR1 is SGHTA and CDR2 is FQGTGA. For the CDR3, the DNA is TGTGCCAGCAGGAGGGCAGGGGTCACTCCTATGAACACTGAAGCTTTCTTT. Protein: CASRRAGVTPMNTEAFF. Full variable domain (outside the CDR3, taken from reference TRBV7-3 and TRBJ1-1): GAGVSQTPSNKVTEKGKYVELRCDPISGHTALYWYRQSLGQGPEFLIYFQGTGAADDSGLPNDRFFAVRPEGSVSTLKIQRTERGDSAVYLCASRRAGVTPMNTEAFFGQGTRLTVV.

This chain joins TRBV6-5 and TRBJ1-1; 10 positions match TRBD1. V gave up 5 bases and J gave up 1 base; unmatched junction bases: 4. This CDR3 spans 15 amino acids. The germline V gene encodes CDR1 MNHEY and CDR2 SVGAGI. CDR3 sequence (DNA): TGTGCCAGCAGTGATGGACAGGGGGGGAACACTGAAGCTTTCTTT. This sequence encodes CASSDGQGGNTEAFF.

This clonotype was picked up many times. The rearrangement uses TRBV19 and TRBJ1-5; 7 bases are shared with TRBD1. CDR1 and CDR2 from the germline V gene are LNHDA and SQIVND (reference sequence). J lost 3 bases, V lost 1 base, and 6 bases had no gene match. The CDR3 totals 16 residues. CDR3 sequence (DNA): TGTGCCAGTAGTATAGGGCACGACAGGGACAATCAGCCCCAGCATTTT. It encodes CASSIGHDRDNQPQHF.

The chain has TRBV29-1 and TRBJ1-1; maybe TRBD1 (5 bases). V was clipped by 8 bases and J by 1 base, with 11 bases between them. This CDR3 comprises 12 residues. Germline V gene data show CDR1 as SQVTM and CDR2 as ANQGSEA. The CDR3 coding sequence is TGCAGCACCGAGGGGACGAACACTGAAGCTTTCTTT. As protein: CSTEGTNTEAFF.

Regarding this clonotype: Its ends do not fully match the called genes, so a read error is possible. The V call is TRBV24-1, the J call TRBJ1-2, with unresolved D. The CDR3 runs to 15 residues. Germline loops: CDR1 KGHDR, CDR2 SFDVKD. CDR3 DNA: TGTCCCACCAGTGATTCCCCCCTCGGGGTTAGTGGCTACACCTTC. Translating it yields CPTSDSPLGVSGYTF.

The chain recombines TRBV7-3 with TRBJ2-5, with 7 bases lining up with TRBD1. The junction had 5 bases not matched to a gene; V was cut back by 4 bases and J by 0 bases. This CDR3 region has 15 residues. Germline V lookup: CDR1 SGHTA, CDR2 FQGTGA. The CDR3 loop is CASSWDRRNQETQYF. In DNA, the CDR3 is TGTGCCAGCAGCTGGGACAGAAGGAACCAAGAGACCCAGTACTTC.

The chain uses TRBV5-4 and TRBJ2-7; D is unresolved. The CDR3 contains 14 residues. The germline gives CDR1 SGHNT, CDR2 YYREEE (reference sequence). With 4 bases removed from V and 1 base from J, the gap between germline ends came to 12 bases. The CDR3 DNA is TGTGCCAGCAGCCCGTGGTCAGAGTCCTACGAGCAGTACTTC. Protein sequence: CASSPWSESYEQYF.

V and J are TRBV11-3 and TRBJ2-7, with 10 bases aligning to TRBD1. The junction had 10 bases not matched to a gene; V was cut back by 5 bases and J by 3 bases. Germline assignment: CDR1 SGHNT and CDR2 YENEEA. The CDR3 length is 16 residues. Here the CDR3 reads CASSPLRDRGVYEQYF. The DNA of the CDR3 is TGTGCCAGCAGCCCACTCCGGGACAGGGGCGTCTACGAGCAGTACTTC.

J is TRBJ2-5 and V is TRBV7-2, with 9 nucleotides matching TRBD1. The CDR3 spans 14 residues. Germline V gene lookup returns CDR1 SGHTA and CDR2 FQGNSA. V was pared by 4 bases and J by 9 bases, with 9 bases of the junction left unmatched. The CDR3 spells CASSSRQGGQPQYF. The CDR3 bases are TGTGCCAGCAGCTCCCGACAGGGGGGACAGCCCCAGTACTTC. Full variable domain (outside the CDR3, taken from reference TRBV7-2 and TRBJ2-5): GAGVSQSPSNKVTEKGKDVELRCDPISGHTALYWYRQSLGQGLEFLIYFQGNSAPDKSGLPSDRFSAERTGGSVSTLTIQRTQQEDSAVYLCASSSRQGGQPQYFGPGTRLLVL.

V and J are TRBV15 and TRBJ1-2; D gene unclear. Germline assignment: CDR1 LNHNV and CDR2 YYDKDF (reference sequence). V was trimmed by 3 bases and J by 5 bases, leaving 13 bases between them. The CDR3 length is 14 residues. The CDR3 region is CATSSLWQSYGYTF. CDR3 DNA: TGTGCCACCAGCAGTTTGTGGCAATCGTATGGCTACACCTTC. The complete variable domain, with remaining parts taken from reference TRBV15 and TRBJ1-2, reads DAMVIQNPRYQVTQFGKPVTLSCSQTLNHNVMYWYQQKSSQAPKLLFHYYDKDFNNEADTPDNFQSRRPNTSFCFLDIRSPGLGDTAMYLCATSSLWQSYGYTFGSGTRLTVV.

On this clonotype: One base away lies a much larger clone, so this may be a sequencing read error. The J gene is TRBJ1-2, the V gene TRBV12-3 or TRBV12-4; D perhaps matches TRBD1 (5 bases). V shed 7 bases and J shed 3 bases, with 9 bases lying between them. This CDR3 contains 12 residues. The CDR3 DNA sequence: TGTGCCAGCACCTCGGGGCACTATGGCTACACCTTC. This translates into CASTSGHYGYTF.

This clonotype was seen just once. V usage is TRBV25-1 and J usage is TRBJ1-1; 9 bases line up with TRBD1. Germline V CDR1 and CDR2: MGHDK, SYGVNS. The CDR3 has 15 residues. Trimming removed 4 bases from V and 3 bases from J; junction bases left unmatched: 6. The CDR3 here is CASSVRQGGDTEAFF. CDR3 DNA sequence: TGTGCCAGCAGTGTAAGACAGGGGGGGGACACTGAAGCTTTCTTT.

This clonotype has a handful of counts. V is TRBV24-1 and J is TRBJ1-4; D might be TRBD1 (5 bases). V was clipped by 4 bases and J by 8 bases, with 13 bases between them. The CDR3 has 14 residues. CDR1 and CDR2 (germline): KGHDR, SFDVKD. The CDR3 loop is CATSEGGSREKLFF. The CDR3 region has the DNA TGTGCCACCAGTGAGGGGGGATCGAGAGAAAAACTGTTTTTT.

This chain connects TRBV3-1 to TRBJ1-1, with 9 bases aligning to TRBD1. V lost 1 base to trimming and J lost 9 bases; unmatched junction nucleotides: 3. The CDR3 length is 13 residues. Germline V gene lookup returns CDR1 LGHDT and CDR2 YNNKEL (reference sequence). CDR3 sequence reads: CASSQGTGVQAFF. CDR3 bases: TGTGCCAGCAGCCAAGGGACAGGGGTCCAAGCTTTCTTT.

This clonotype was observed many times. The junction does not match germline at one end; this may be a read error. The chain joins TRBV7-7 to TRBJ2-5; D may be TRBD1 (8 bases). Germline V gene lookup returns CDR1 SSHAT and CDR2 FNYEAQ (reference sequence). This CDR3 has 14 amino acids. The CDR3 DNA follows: TGTGCTAGCAGCCACGACAGGGGAGGGGAGACCCAGTACTTC. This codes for CASSHDRGGETQYF.

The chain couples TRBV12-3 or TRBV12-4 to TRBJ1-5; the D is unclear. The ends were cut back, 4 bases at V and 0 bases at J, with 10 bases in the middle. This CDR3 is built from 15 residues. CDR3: CASSYSRYSNQPQHF. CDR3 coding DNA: TGTGCCAGCAGTTACTCGCGATATAGCAATCAGCCCCAGCATTTT.

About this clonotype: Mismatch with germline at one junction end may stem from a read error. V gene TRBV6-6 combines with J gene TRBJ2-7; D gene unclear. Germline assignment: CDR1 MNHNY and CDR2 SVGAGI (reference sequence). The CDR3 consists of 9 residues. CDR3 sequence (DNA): TGTGCCAGCGGGCGAGTACTGTTTTTC. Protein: CASGRVLFF.

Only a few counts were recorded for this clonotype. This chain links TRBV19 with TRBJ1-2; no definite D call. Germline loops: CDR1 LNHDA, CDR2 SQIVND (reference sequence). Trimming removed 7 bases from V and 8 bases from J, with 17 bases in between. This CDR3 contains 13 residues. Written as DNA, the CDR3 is TGTGCCAGTACTACCACCCGGACGCAAGGCTACACCTTC. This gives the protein CASTTTRTQGYTF. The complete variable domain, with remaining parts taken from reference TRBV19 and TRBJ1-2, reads DGGITQSPKYLFRKEGQNVTLSCEQNLNHDAMYWYRQDPGQGLRLIYYSQIVNDFQKGDIAEGYSVSREKKESFPLTVTSAQKNPTAFYLCASTTTRTQGYTFGSGTRLTVV.

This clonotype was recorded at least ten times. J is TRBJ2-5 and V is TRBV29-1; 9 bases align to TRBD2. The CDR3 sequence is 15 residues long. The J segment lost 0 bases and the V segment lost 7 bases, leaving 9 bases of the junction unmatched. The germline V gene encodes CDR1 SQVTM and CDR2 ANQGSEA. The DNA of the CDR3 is TGCAGCGGACGACCTAGCGGGGAAGACCAAGAGACCCAGTACTTC. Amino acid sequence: CSGRPSGEDQETQYF.

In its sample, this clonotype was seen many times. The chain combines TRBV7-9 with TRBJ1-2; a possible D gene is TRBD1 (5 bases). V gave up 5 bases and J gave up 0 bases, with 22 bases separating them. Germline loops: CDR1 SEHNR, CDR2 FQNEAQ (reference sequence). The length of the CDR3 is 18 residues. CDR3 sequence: CASSSTGLSTLTNYGYTF. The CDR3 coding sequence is TGTGCCAGCAGCAGTACAGGACTTTCAACCCTTACTAACTATGGCTACACCTTC.

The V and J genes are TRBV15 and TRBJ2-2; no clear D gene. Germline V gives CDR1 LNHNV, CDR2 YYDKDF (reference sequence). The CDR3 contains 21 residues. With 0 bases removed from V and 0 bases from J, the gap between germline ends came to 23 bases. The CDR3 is CATSRDSSTRHTHANTGELFF. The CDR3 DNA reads TGTGCCACCAGCAGAGATTCATCGACGAGACACACGCACGCGAACACCGGGGAGCTGTTTTTT.